What follows are 21 T cell receptor beta chains derived from one specimen sequenced in a study of shared clonotypes between healthy human individuals (TCRdb year 2020). Library construction relied on the immunoSEQ multiplex PCR assay. Entries here come from immuneACCESS through TCRdb and include only in-frame sequences with V and J called. Some clones fail to appear in such tables; in the studies checked, an unresolved V gene covers under half of the shortfall, and the cause of the remainder is unknown. The sample table holds millions of clones, of which approximately 92% were seen once. Over 0.12% of the sample belongs to the ten largest clones. Sequenced: naive CD4+ T cells sorted from blood. The sample's cell subset or site, from its label and the paper: CD45RA+ positively selected. The receptors stem from a man aged 18 to 29 in good health.

A word on this clone: The sample carries other DNA sequences with the same CDR3. The chain links TRBV18 to TRBJ2-6; D unresolved. This CDR3 region has 14 residues. Germline-derived CDR1 and CDR2 are KGHSH and LQKENI. Trimming stripped 0 bases from V and 2 bases from J, with 2 bases between. CDR3 in DNA: TGTGCCAGCTCACCACCGACTGGGGCCAACGTCCTGACTTTC. The encoded protein is CASSPPTGANVLTF.

The chain carries TRBV7-2 and TRBJ1-1, with D possibly TRBD1 on 5 matching bases. The CDR3 has 15 amino acids. Germline V lookup: CDR1 SGHTA, CDR2 FQGNSA. Trimming pared 1 base from V and 4 bases from J, leaving 13 bases between. CDR3 sequence (DNA): TGTGCCAGCAGCTTAGTAGTAGGCGGGGGCACTGAAGCTTTCTTT. Amino acid sequence: CASSLVVGGGTEAFF.

The chain couples TRBV30 to TRBJ1-6; D is undetermined. The length of the CDR3 is 14 residues. Germline lookup yields CDR1 GTSNPN and CDR2 SVGIG (reference sequence). Trimming cost V 0 bases and J 9 bases, with 12 bases left between them. The CDR3 nucleotides are TGTGCCTGGAGTGTACAGAGGTCTGGTTCACCCCTCCACTTT. This sequence encodes CAWSVQRSGSPLHF.

The V and J genes are TRBV10-3 and TRBJ1-2, with D perhaps matching TRBD1 (6 bases). Germline CDR1 ENHRY, CDR2 SYGVKD. The CDR3 is made up of 16 amino acids. V lost 2 bases and J lost 0, with 13 bases in between. The CDR3 region has the DNA TGTGCCATCAGTGAGCCGCCTCAGGGGCCTAACTATGGCTACACCTTC. Translated: CAISEPPQGPNYGYTF.

Turning to this clone: Other DNA sequences of this sample code for an identical CDR3. The chain has TRBV7-2 and TRBJ2-7; D may correspond to TRBD1 or TRBD2 (5 bases each). The CDR3 sequence is 12 residues long. Trimming took 5 bases from V and 1 from J, leaving 6 bases between them. Germline V lookup: CDR1 SGHTA, CDR2 FQGNSA. The CDR3 region is CASSGGSYEQYF. The CDR3 bases are TGTGCCAGCAGCGGGGGATCCTACGAGCAGTACTTC.

The chain has TRBV4-1 and TRBJ1-4, with D possibly TRBD1 on 5 matching bases. The length of the CDR3 is 15 residues. CDR1 and CDR2 (germline): MGHRA, YSYEKL. V was shortened by 1 base and J by 7 bases, with 13 bases between the two germline ends. The CDR3 nucleotides are TGCGCCAGCAGCCAAGTAACAGGAGCGCCTGAAAAACTGTTTTTT. This translates into CASSQVTGAPEKLFF.

The V gene is TRBV28, the J gene TRBJ1-5; D gene uncertain. Germline CDR1 reads MDHEN; CDR2 reads SYDVKM. V was pared by 6 bases and J by 5 bases, with 11 bases between. There are 13 residues in the CDR3. The CDR3, as DNA: TGTGCCAGCAGAACCTTTCGGGATCAGCCCCAGCATTTT. As protein: CASRTFRDQPQHF.

Comments on this clone: Other DNA sequences within the sample encode an identical CDR3. The chain uses TRBV5-1 and TRBJ1-1; no reliable D call. Germline loops: CDR1 SGHRS, CDR2 YFSETQ. V lost 7 bases and J lost 1, with 14 bases in between. CDR3 length: 14 amino acids. CDR3 protein: CASSSGHKNTEAFF. In nucleotides, the CDR3 is TGCGCCAGCTCAAGCGGGCACAAGAACACTGAAGCTTTCTTT.

Worth noting for this clone: Other DNA variants within this sample encode the same CDR3. The rearrangement links TRBV30 to TRBJ2-7; D possibly corresponds to TRBD1 (5 bases). The length of the CDR3 is 12 residues. Germline CDR1 is GTSNPN and CDR2 is SVGIG (reference sequence). Trimming left V 3 bases short and J 1 base short, with 7 bases between. The CDR3 sequence is CAWSSGSYEQYF. The CDR3 DNA is TGTGCCTGGAGCTCAGGGTCCTACGAGCAGTACTTC.

This clone was seen a single time. The chain has TRBV5-1 and TRBJ2-3; 13 nucleotides agree with TRBD2. Germline CDR1 reads SGHRS; CDR2 reads YFSETQ. Trimming took 4 bases from V and 6 from J; bases not matched to a gene: 14. CDR3 length: 18 amino acids. The CDR3 here is CASSPSRTSGSFLDTQYF. The CDR3 DNA reads TGCGCCAGCAGCCCATCGCGGACTAGCGGGAGTTTTTTGGATACGCAGTATTTT.

This rearrangement joins TRBV2 to TRBJ2-4; D is uncertain. Germline V gene data show CDR1 as SNHLY and CDR2 as FYNNEI. Trimming took off 6 bases at V and 8 bases at J, with 8 bases between the two ends. The CDR3 covers 11 residues. This CDR3 reads CASSPDHIQYF. CDR3 bases: TGTGCCAGCAGCCCAGATCACATTCAGTACTTC.

The gene calls are TRBV4-1 and TRBJ2-1; TRBD1 agrees at 11 bases. The CDR3 spans 17 residues. Germline V gene data show CDR1 as MGHRA and CDR2 as YSYEKL. V gave up 2 bases and J gave up 7 bases; unmatched junction bases: 10. The CDR3 region has the DNA TGCGCCAGCAGCCAACCGGCGGGGACAGGGGGTTTAAATGAGCAGTTCTTC. Translating gives CASSQPAGTGGLNEQFF.

The DNA of the CDR3 is TGTGCCAGCAGCTTGGACGGCGGGGGGGCCTACAATGAGCAGTTCTTC. It is translated as CASSLDGGGAYNEQFF. J is TRBJ2-1 and V is TRBV5-4; 9 bases line up with TRBD2. V lost 0 bases and J lost 2; bases outside the gene matches: 3. Germline-derived CDR1 and CDR2 are SGHNT and YYREEE (reference sequence). This CDR3 has 16 residues.

In nucleotides, the CDR3 is TGTGCCAGTTGCCTAGAGGGGGACACTGAAGCTTTCTTT. Translation gives CASCLEGDTEAFF. The J gene is TRBJ1-1, the V gene TRBV2, with D perhaps matching TRBD1 (6 bases). Germline lookup yields CDR1 SNHLY and CDR2 FYNNEI. The CDR3 is 13 amino acids. V lost 9 bases and J 3 bases, leaving 14 bases between the germline ends.

Here the CDR3 reads CAELNTANYGYTF. DNA of the CDR3: TGTGCCGAACTGAACACCGCTAACTATGGCTACACCTTC. V and J are TRBV30 and TRBJ1-2; D is unresolved. Per the germline V gene, CDR1 is GTSNPN and CDR2 is SVGIG (reference sequence). V was clipped by 8 bases and J by 0 bases, with 13 bases between them. The CDR3 extends over 13 amino acids.

In its sample, this clone was seen once. The chain has TRBV9 and TRBJ1-2; D unresolved. Germline CDR1 and CDR2: SGDLS and YYNGEE. Trimming pared 4 bases from V and 4 bases from J, leaving 8 bases between. This CDR3 is 12 amino acids long. CDR3 coding DNA: TGTGCCAGCAGCCTCTATTTCTATGGCTACACCTTC. This sequence encodes CASSLYFYGYTF.

The gene calls are TRBV5-1 and TRBJ1-3; D is possibly TRBD1 (6 bases). The V end lost 10 bases, the J end lost 1 base, and 9 bases lay between the germline ends. This CDR3 has 12 amino acids. From germline, CDR1 is SGHRS and CDR2 YFSETQ. The DNA for the CDR3 is TGCGCCCGGGGGCGGTCTGGAAACACCATATATTTT. It yields the protein CARGRSGNTIYF.

Turning to this clone: The same CDR3 also results from other DNA sequences found in this sample. The rearrangement joins TRBV7-2 to TRBJ1-1, with TRBD1 matching 7 bases. This CDR3 is 13 amino acids long. CDR1 is SGHTA and CDR2 is FQGNSA in the germline V gene. V trimming: 1 base; J trimming: 7 bases; junction bases outside the gene matches: 3. The chain's CDR3 is CASSLGRQGEAFF. CDR3 in DNA: TGTGCCAGCAGCTTAGGGAGACAGGGTGAAGCTTTCTTT.

This chain uses TRBV5-1 with TRBJ1-2; D gene ambiguous. In germline, CDR1 is SGHRS, CDR2 YFSETQ. The CDR3 is 13 residues long. Trimming left V 0 bases short and J 4 bases short, with 7 bases between. As DNA, the CDR3 is TGCGCCAGCAGCTTGGAGATTTCCTATGGCTACACCTTC. The encoded protein is CASSLEISYGYTF.

This clone was recorded only once. The V and J genes are TRBV18 and TRBJ2-7; possible D gene TRBD1, 6 bases. The V gene lost 4 bases and the J gene lost 1 base, with 11 bases spanning the gap. Germline lookup yields CDR1 KGHSH and CDR2 LQKENI. This CDR3 comprises 14 residues. The CDR3 sequence: CASSQTTGSYEQYF. As DNA, the CDR3 is TGTGCCAGCTCACAGACGACAGGTTCCTACGAGCAGTACTTC.

The chain recombines TRBV2 with TRBJ2-2; a weak D match, TRBD1 (6 bases). The CDR3 runs 14 residues. V was trimmed by 7 bases and J by 2 bases, leaving 11 bases between them. The germline CDR1 and CDR2 sequences are SNHLY and FYNNEI. CDR3 nucleotide sequence: TGTGCCAGCAAAACGGACAGAAACACCGGGGAGCTGTTTTTT. Translated: CASKTDRNTGELFF.